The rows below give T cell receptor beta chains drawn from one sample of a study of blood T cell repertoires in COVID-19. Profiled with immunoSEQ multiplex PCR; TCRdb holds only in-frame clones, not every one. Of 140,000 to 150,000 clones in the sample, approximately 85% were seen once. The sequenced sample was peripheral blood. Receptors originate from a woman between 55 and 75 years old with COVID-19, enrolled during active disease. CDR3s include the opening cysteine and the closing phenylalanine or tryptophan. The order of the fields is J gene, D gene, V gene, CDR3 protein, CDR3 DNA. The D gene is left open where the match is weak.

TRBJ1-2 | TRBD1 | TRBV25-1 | CASSNTDRAYGYTF | TGTGCCAGCAGTAACACGGACAGGGCCTATGGCTACACCTTC
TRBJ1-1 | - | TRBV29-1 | CSVDRTRGTEAFF | TGCAGCGTTGATAGGACGCGGGGCACTGAAGCTTTCTTT
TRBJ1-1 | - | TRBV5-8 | CASSSLQRSGVDTEAFF | TGTGCCAGCAGCTCCTTGCAACGGTCAGGGGTCGACACTGAAGCTTTCTTT
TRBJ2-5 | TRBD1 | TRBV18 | CASSLETGEETQYF | TGTGCCAGCTCCTTGGAGACAGGGGAAGAGACCCAGTACTTC
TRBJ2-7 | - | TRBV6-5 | CASSLDIRSEQYF | TGTGCCAGCAGTTTGGACATACGCTCCGAGCAGTACTTC
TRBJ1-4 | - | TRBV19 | CASSAHSATNEKLFF | TGTGCCAGTAGTGCCCACAGTGCAACTAATGAAAAACTGTTTTTT
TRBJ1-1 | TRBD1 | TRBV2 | CASSGDRGMNTEAFF | TGTGCCAGCAGTGGGGACAGGGGGATGAACACTGAAGCTTTCTTT
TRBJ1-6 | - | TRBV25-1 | CASNRGGSPLHF | TGTGCCAGCAACCGGGGTGGGTCACCCCTCCACTTT
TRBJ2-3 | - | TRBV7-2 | CASSLTGADTQYF | TGTGCCAGCAGCTTAACAGGCGCAGATACGCAGTATTTT
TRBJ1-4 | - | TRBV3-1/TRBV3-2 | CASSRTPTVANEKLFF | TGTGCCAGCAGCCGCACACCAACCGTGGCTAATGAAAAACTGTTTTTT